The source of this T cell receptor beta chain is a study of HIV-infected children after antiretroviral therapy interruption. For the study at large: EBV and CMV exposure was recorded in most children. Whole-study findings and limits: Naive CD4+ sequences overlapped less between time points once interruption began.

Per germline, CDR1 LNHDA and CDR2 SQIVND (reference sequence). The CDR3 sequence is 14 residues long. V lost 5 bases and J lost 4; bases outside the gene matches: 8. In this sample, this clonotype turned up a few times. Its antigen remains unknown. The treatment: PENTA 11 planned treatment interruption arm or continuous ART arm. A 3' RACE protocol on RNA, with unique molecular identifiers, produced the TCR library. TCRdb re-called the 3' RACE reads through MiXCR, storing one row per CDR3 protein. Here the sample spans fewer than 100,000 distinct CDR3 sequences, approximately 6.9% being singletons. The clonotype originates from a pool of human donors with HIV. The chain combines TRBV19 with TRBJ2-7; 7 bases are a match to TRBD1. Sequenced material: CD45RA+ CD4+ T cells from PBMCs, pooled from several time points, taken from a donor given antiretroviral therapy, either interrupted or continuous. Regarding subset: naive CD4+ CD45RA+ CD45RO- T cells. The CDR3 sequence is CASSPGTDFYEQYF. CDR3 sequence (DNA): TGTGCCAGTAGTCCCGGGACAGATTTTTACGAGCAGTACTTC.